Presented here are 14 T cell receptor beta chains from one specimen sequenced in a study of CD8+ T cells in alopecia areata. RNA was extracted and reverse transcribed into cDNA as the sequencing template. Sequenced by immunoSEQ multiplex PCR; TCRdb stores in-frame clones only, minus some. Of 150,000 or so clones in the sample, approximately 48% were seen once. The source was CD8+ T cells sorted from blood, collected at week 0. The receptors originated from a human donor with alopecia areata.

The CDR3: CASSQRTGGQNIQYF. CDR3 DNA: TGCGCCAGCAGCCAAAGGACAGGGGGTCAAAACATTCAGTACTTC. The chain employs TRBV4-3 and TRBJ2-4, with 10 bases matching TRBD1. J lost 5 bases, V lost 2 bases, and 3 bases had no gene match. The CDR3 is 15 residues long. Germline CDR1 is LGHNA and CDR2 is YSLEER.

V and J are TRBV9 and TRBJ1-5; D is possibly TRBD1 (5 bases). Deletions cut 6 bases from V and 1 base from J, with 14 bases between. The CDR3 runs 15 residues. Germline V lookup: CDR1 SGDLS, CDR2 YYNGEE. The CDR3 DNA reads TGTGCCAGCACCTTACCTGCAGGGAGCAATCAGCCCCAGCATTTT. It specifies CASTLPAGSNQPQHF.

V and J are TRBV29-1 and TRBJ2-3; D might be TRBD2 (7 bases). The CDR3 is 13 residues long. Deletions cut 2 bases from V and 6 bases from J, with 12 bases between. CDR1 and CDR2 (germline): SQVTM, ANQGSEA. CDR3: CSVERGAGDTQYF. For the CDR3, the DNA is TGCAGCGTTGAACGGGGGGCAGGGGATACGCAGTATTTT.

The chain links TRBV5-6 to TRBJ1-5; 8 positions match TRBD1. The CDR3 consists of 15 residues. Unmatched junction bases numbered 2, after V lost 0 bases and J lost 3 bases. CDR1 is SGHDT and CDR2 is YYEEEE in the germline V gene. CDR3 bases: TGTGCCAGCAGCTTGGGGACAGGGAACAATCAGCCCCAGCATTTT. Protein product: CASSLGTGNNQPQHF.

The CDR3 coding sequence is TGTGCCAGCAGTTACTCACCCGAACCGTCCACCGGGGAGCTGTTTTTT. Translating it yields CASSYSPEPSTGELFF. The chain joins TRBV6-5 to TRBJ2-2, with no clear D. From germline, CDR1 is MNHEY and CDR2 SVGAGI. Trimming took off 0 bases at V and 4 bases at J, with 12 bases between the two ends. The CDR3 runs 16 residues.

This chain links TRBV30 with TRBJ1-1, with 7 bases matching TRBD1. V lost 1 base to trimming and J lost 3 bases; unmatched junction nucleotides: 5. The CDR3 totals 14 residues. Germline V gives CDR1 GTSNPN, CDR2 SVGIG (reference sequence). This CDR3 is CAWSGGQTYTEAFF. The CDR3 nucleotides are TGTGCCTGGAGTGGGGGACAGACGTACACTGAAGCTTTCTTT.

The gene calls are TRBV9 and TRBJ2-3; 7 nucleotides align to TRBD1. CDR1 SGDLS and CDR2 YYNGEE come from the germline V gene. The CDR3 extends over 16 amino acids. Trimming cost V 0 bases and J 6 bases; bases outside gene matches: 10. The CDR3 region has the DNA TGTGCCAGCAGCGTAGAGGGAACAGGGGAATTGGATACGCAGTATTTT. Translated, it gives CASSVEGTGELDTQYF.

The chain joins TRBV5-6 to TRBJ2-3; D gene ambiguous. V was shortened by 4 bases and J by 5 bases, with 11 bases between the two germline ends. This CDR3 comprises 13 residues. The germline V gene encodes CDR1 SGHDT and CDR2 YYEEEE. CDR3 nucleotides: TGTGCCAGCAGCCCCCCTCTAGTAGATACGCAGTATTTT. Residues: CASSPPLVDTQYF.

The chain joins TRBV27 to TRBJ2-6; 7 bases map to TRBD2. V was clipped by 0 bases and J by 5 bases; unmatched bases: 4. Per germline, CDR1 MNHEY and CDR2 SMNVEV (reference sequence). The CDR3 spans 16 residues. CDR3 protein: CASSLSAGERANVLTF. CDR3 DNA sequence: TGTGCCAGCAGTTTATCGGCGGGGGAGAGGGCCAACGTCCTGACTTTC.

This clone has just a few counts. The genes are TRBV29-1 and TRBJ2-7; 7 bases are shared with TRBD1. Trimming cost V 3 bases and J 4 bases; bases outside gene matches: 9. This CDR3 spans 14 amino acids. The germline V gene has CDR1 SQVTM and CDR2 ANQGSEA. The CDR3 is CSVELGTASYEQYF. The DNA of the CDR3 is TGCAGCGTTGAGTTGGGGACAGCCTCATACGAGCAGTACTTC.

This sequence joins TRBV5-1 and TRBJ1-2; 8 bases align to TRBD1. V lost 2 bases, J lost 5 bases, and 11 bases stayed unmatched. CDR1 SGHRS and CDR2 YFSETQ come from the germline V gene. This CDR3 region has 16 residues. The chain's CDR3 is CASSLGQGLIPYGYTF. The CDR3 DNA sequence: TGCGCCAGCAGCTTAGGACAGGGCCTAATTCCATATGGCTACACCTTC.

This chain joins TRBV9 and TRBJ2-1, with 9 bases lining up with TRBD2. V lost 4 bases, J lost 4 bases, and 12 bases stayed unmatched. Germline-derived CDR1 and CDR2 are SGDLS and YYNGEE. The CDR3 totals 17 residues. The CDR3 bases are TGTGCCAGCAGCCCAAACCCCCCTAGCGGGGAATACAATGAGCAGTTCTTC. It encodes CASSPNPPSGEYNEQFF.

This clone was counted once. The chain carries TRBV30 and TRBJ1-4; D remains unclear. Germline CDR1 is GTSNPN and CDR2 is SVGIG (reference sequence). Trimming took off 3 bases at V and 1 base at J, with 9 bases between the two ends. The CDR3 has 14 amino acids. CDR3 amino acids: CAWRKTETNEKLFF. The CDR3 nucleotides read TGTGCCTGGAGAAAAACGGAAACTAATGAAAAACTGTTTTTT.

This chain uses TRBV27 with TRBJ1-5; D is possibly TRBD1 (5 bases). This CDR3 is built from 15 residues. V was shortened by 5 bases and J by 3 bases, with 14 bases between the two germline ends. The germline gives CDR1 MNHEY, CDR2 SMNVEV (reference sequence). The CDR3 protein is CASSPGPGSNQPQHF. The CDR3, as DNA: TGTGCCAGCAGTCCAGGACCAGGGTCCAATCAGCCCCAGCATTTT.